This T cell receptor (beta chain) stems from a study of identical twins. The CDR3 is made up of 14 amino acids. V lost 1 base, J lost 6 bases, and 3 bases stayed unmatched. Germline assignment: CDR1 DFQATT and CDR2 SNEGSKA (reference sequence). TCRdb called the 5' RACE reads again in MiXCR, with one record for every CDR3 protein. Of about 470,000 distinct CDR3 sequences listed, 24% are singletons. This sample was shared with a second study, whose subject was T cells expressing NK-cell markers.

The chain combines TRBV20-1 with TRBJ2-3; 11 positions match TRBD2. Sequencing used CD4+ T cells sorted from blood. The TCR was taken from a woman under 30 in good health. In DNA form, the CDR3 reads TGCAGTGCTAGAGCACTAGCGGGAGTTGATACGCAGTATTTT. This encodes CSARALAGVDTQYF.